A selection of T cell receptor beta chains follows, all from one sample in a study of control samples from healthy donors and cancer patients. TCRdb's table, derived via immunoSEQ multiplex PCR, lists solely in-frame clones and lacks some. This table has approximately 150,000 clones, about 90% appearing once. Sequences were obtained from blood. These receptors were collected from a woman in her 40s in good health. CDR3s include the opening cysteine and the closing phenylalanine or tryptophan. The D gene is left open where the match is weak. Clone size is stated in some rows and not others, as once, few, many or a class when expanded.

>-|TRBJ2-7|-|TRBV2
TGTGCCAGCCATCCGGGCTATACCTACGAGCAGTACTTC
CASHPGYTYEQYF
>-|TRBJ2-1|-|TRBV6-4
TGTGCCAGCAGTGACTCGACAACAGGCTCCTACAATGAGCAGTTCTTC
CASSDSTTGSYNEQFF
>TRBD1|TRBJ1-2|-|TRBV19
TGTGCCAGTAGCCCTACAGGGGGGAGTAGGTATGGCTACACCTTC
CASSPTGGSRYGYTF
>TRBD1|TRBJ1-5|-|TRBV4-1
TGCGCCAGCAGCCAAGGGGGGACAGGGGGCCTGCCCCAGCATTTT
CASSQGGTGGLPQHF
>TRBD1|TRBJ1-1|-|TRBV7-2
TGTGCCAGCAGCTTAGACAGGGGACTTGAAGCTTTCTTT
CASSLDRGLEAFF
>-|TRBJ2-1|-|TRBV20-1
TGCAGTGCTAGTACTGGGGTTATTAGCAATGAGCAGTTCTTC
CSASTGVISNEQFF
>-|TRBJ2-1|-|TRBV7-3
TGTGCCAGCAGCCCGAAACCCACCCATGGAGAGCAGTTCTTC
CASSPKPTHGEQFF
>-|TRBJ1-3|once|TRBV12-5
TGTGCTAGTGGTTTGGGACCCTACGGGGCGGAAGGAAACACCATATATTTT
CASGLGPYGAEGNTIYF
>TRBD2|TRBJ2-3|-|TRBV7-6
TGTGCCAGCAGCCACCTAGCGGGGGGGCCCCTTGATACGCAGTATTTT
CASSHLAGGPLDTQYF
>TRBD1|TRBJ1-6|-|TRBV10-2
TGCGCCAGCAGCTCCGGACAGGGAAGTTCACCCCTCCACTTT
CASSSGQGSSPLHF
>TRBD1|TRBJ1-6|-|TRBV27
TGTGCCAGCAGTGGTTTATGGACAGGAATTAATTCACCCCTCCACTTT
CASSGLWTGINSPLHF
>TRBD1|TRBJ1-4|-|TRBV27
TGTGCCAGCAGCCCCTCGTGGGGGGACAGTAATGAAAAACTGTTTTTT
CASSPSWGDSNEKLFF
>-|TRBJ1-2|-|TRBV9
TGTGCCAGCAGCCTCACGGACCAAGGCGCCTCGGTGGGCTACACCTTC
CASSLTDQGASVGYTF
>-|TRBJ1-5|-|TRBV5-8
TGTGCCAGCAGCAGTGGCCGCAATCAGCCCCAGCATTTT
CASSSGRNQPQHF
>-|TRBJ2-2|-|TRBV5-1
TGCGCCAGCAGCTTGGTCTTGGGCACCGGGGAGCTGTTTTTT
CASSLVLGTGELFF
>-|TRBJ2-7|-|TRBV5-5
TGTGCCAGCAGCTTGTTCAGAGACTACGAGCAGTACTTC
CASSLFRDYEQYF
>-|TRBJ1-1|-|TRBV7-8
TGTGCCAGCAGCTCTCTGAGCGTGGACACTGAAGCTTTCTTT
CASSSLSVDTEAFF
>TRBD2|TRBJ2-1|-|TRBV7-9
TGTGCCAGCGTTGTTGTGAGCGGGGGCAATGAGCAGTTCTTC
CASVVVSGGNEQFF
>TRBD1|TRBJ1-2|-|TRBV15
TGTGCCACCAGCAGAGATTGGACAGGGGTAGACGGCTACACCTTC
CATSRDWTGVDGYTF
>-|TRBJ2-3|-|TRBV11-3
TGTGCCAGCAGCCCACAGGGAGGCACAGATACGCAGTATTTT
CASSPQGGTDTQYF
>TRBD1|TRBJ2-7|-|TRBV18
TGTGCCAGCTCACCCGGACAGGGACACTACGAGCAGTACTTC
CASSPGQGHYEQYF
>-|TRBJ1-5|-|TRBV6-5
TGTGCCAGCAGTTACTCGATCCGGGGAGATCAGCCCCAGCATTTT
CASSYSIRGDQPQHF
>-|TRBJ2-1|-|TRBV7-9
TGTGCCAGCAGCTCGTTCTGGGATGAGCAGTTCTTC
CASSSFWDEQFF
>-|TRBJ1-5|-|TRBV12-3/TRBV12-4
TGTGCCAGCGGGAATCAGCCCCAGCATTTT
CASGNQPQHF